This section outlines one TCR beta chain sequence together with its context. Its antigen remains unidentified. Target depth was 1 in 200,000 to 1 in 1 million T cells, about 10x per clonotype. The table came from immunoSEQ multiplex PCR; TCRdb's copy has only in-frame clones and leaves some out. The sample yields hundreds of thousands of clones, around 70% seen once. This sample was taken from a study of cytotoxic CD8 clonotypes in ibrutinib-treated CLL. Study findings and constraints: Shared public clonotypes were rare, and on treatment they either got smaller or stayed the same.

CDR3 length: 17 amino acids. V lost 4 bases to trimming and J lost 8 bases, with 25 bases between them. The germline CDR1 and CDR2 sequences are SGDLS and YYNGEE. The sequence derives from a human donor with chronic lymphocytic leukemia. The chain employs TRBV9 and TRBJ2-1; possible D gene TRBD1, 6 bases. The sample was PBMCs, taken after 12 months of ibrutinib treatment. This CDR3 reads CASSPTPPGAPFDEQFF. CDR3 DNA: TGTGCCAGCAGCCCGACCCCCCCAGGGGCCCCATTCGATGAGCAGTTCTTC.